Shown below are 13 T cell receptor beta chains from a single sample sequenced in a study of blood T cell repertoires in COVID-19. Produced via immunoSEQ multiplex PCR; TCRdb's table is partial and in-frame only. This table has about 300,000 clones, about 83% appearing once. The specimen was peripheral blood. The source of these receptors is a woman aged 45-59 years with acute or convalescent COVID-19.

The rearrangement links TRBV7-3 to TRBJ2-2, with D possibly matching TRBD2 (5 bases). Trimming cost V 2 bases and J 1 base, with 11 bases left between them. The CDR3 contains 16 residues. Germline CDR1 reads SGHTA; CDR2 reads FQGTGA. The chain's CDR3 is CASSLSGSRNTGELFF. CDR3 sequence (DNA): TGTGCCAGCAGCTTATCGGGGAGTAGGAACACCGGGGAGCTGTTTTTT.

The sample holds a few counts of this clone. The V and J genes are TRBV25-1 and TRBJ2-7; D is unclear. CDR1 MGHDK and CDR2 SYGVNS come from the germline V gene. The CDR3 has 12 amino acids. CDR3 region: CASSSSCTLRDV. CDR3 nucleotide sequence: TGTGCCAGCAGTTCCTCCTGTACCCTCCGGGACGTC.

This clone was picked up one time. The chain employs TRBV6-5 and TRBJ2-7; maybe TRBD1 (5 bases). There are 14 residues in the CDR3. Germline CDR1 and CDR2: MNHEY and SVGAGI. The germline V and J ends were trimmed by 4 bases and 4 bases, with 14 bases remaining between them. CDR3 DNA sequence: TGTGCCAGCAGTTTAAGAAACAGGCCTTACGAGCAGTACGTC. Protein: CASSLRNRPYEQYV.

Comments on this clone: In the same sample, other DNA sequences code for this CDR3. The CDR3 loop is CASSPQGNYGYTF. The DNA for the CDR3 is TGTGCCAGCAGCCCTCAGGGGAACTATGGCTACACCTTC. This chain joins TRBV3-1 (or the pseudogene TRBV3-2) and TRBJ1-2; perhaps TRBD1 as D (6 bases). CDR3 length: 13 residues. With 4 bases removed from V and 2 bases from J, the gap between germline ends came to 8 bases. Germline values: CDR1 LGHDT, CDR2 YNNKEL (reference sequence).

This sequence joins TRBV27 and TRBJ1-2, with a possible D match to TRBD1 (5 bases). V dropped 1 base and J dropped 4 bases, with 10 bases sitting between them. The CDR3 consists of 14 residues. CDR1 and CDR2 (germline): MNHEY, SMNVEV (reference sequence). This chain's CDR3 is CASSLLGGSYGYTF. The CDR3 nucleotides are TGTGCCAGCAGTTTATTGGGGGGGTCCTATGGCTACACCTTC.

V and J are TRBV13 and TRBJ2-2, with 8 bases lining up with TRBD2. This CDR3 has 13 amino acids. J was trimmed by 7 bases and V by 7 bases; bases with no gene match: 5. The germline V gene has CDR1 PRHDT and CDR2 FYEKMQ (reference sequence). In DNA form, the CDR3 reads TGTGCCAGCACCTCGGGGGGGATCGGGGAGCTGTTTTTT. Translating gives CASTSGGIGELFF.

This clone has just one count. Sequence at one end of the junction differs from germline and may be a read error. Other DNA sequences within the sample encode an identical CDR3. The V gene is TRBV24-1, the J gene TRBJ1-2; 7 nucleotides line up with TRBD1. The germline V gene encodes CDR1 KGHDR and CDR2 SFDVKD. The CDR3 extends over 14 amino acids. The CDR3 region is CATSDSRQGHGYTF. CDR3 sequence (DNA): TGTGCCACAAGTGATTCAAGACAGGGTCATGGCTACACCTTC.

The V call is TRBV2, the J call TRBJ2-5; 9 bases line up with TRBD2. V lost 8 bases, J lost 7 bases, and 17 bases stayed unmatched. This CDR3 contains 16 residues. Per germline, CDR1 SNHLY and CDR2 FYNNEI. CDR3 loop: CASGLGGAGGTGTQYF. In nucleotides, the CDR3 is TGTGCCAGCGGTCTCGGCGGAGCGGGGGGCACGGGGACCCAGTACTTC.

The chain couples TRBV2 to TRBJ1-1; no firm D call. Germline CDR1 SNHLY, CDR2 FYNNEI. Trimming stripped 6 bases from V and 0 bases from J, with 11 bases between. The CDR3 has 14 residues. The CDR3 reads CASREFTVNTEAFF. CDR3 bases: TGTGCCAGCAGAGAATTTACAGTGAACACTGAAGCTTTCTTT.

This sequence joins TRBV7-2 and TRBJ2-2, with a weak D call TRBD1 (7 bases). This CDR3 contains 15 residues. The germline V gene has CDR1 SGHTA and CDR2 FQGNSA. The V end lost 5 bases, the J end lost 8 bases, and 18 bases lay between the germline ends. Here the CDR3 reads CASSIRTGGRGELFF. CDR3 DNA: TGTGCCAGCAGCATCCGGACAGGAGGGAGGGGGGAGCTGTTTTTT.

This rearrangement joins TRBV19 to TRBJ2-5; TRBD2 matches 11 bases. V gave up 6 bases and J gave up 4 bases; unmatched junction bases: 4. In germline, CDR1 is LNHDA, CDR2 SQIVND (reference sequence). The CDR3 extends over 14 amino acids. The CDR3, as DNA: TGTGCCAGTAGAACCCTAGCGGGAGGAGAGACCCAGTACTTC. It yields the protein CASRTLAGGETQYF.

The chain uses TRBV14 and TRBJ1-5; 7 nucleotides match TRBD1. The CDR3 has 12 amino acids. Germline CDR1 reads SGHDN; CDR2 reads FVKESK. Germline trimming cut 9 bases from V and 3 bases from J; bases unmatched to any gene: 2. The DNA of the CDR3 is TGTGCCAGAGGGGGCCTCAATCAGCCCCAGCATTTT. It codes for CARGGLNQPQHF.

The chain has TRBV3-1 (or the pseudogene TRBV3-2) and TRBJ2-7; the match to TRBD2 covers 12 bases. Germline loops: CDR1 LGHDT, CDR2 YNNKEL (reference sequence). The trim removed 4 bases at V and 7 bases at J, leaving 5 bases unmatched. The CDR3 extends over 14 amino acids. The CDR3 here is CASSRLAGVSEQYF. The CDR3 DNA reads TGTGCCAGCAGCCGACTAGCGGGAGTGAGTGAGCAGTACTTC.